This T cell receptor (beta chain) comes out of a study of tumor and adjacent non-tumor tissue in lung cancer. This sample's RNA came from whole unsorted tissue. There are 17 residues in the CDR3. Germline-derived CDR1 and CDR2 are DFQATT and SNEGSKA (reference sequence). This clonotype appeared once. Germline is not matched at one junction end, which may reflect a read error. Three rounds of nested PCR, following a modified ARM-PCR protocol, produced the TCRbeta library. TCRdb redid the calling of the multiplex PCR reads with MiXCR, one entry per CDR3 protein. The data hold some 78,000 distinct CDR3 sequences, with roughly 80% observed a single time.

Sequenced sample: lung tumor tissue. The J gene is TRBJ2-3, the V gene TRBV20-1; tentatively, D is TRBD1 (7 bases). The receptor comes from a woman between 45 and 65 years old with non-small cell lung cancer. CDR3 in DNA: TGCATTGCTAGAGATCGGTGGAGGGGGCCGAACACAGATACGCGGTATTTT. It codes for CIARDRWRGPNTDTRYF.